This record concerns one TCR beta chain sequence. The antigen remains unidentified. Coverage ceases 3 residues before the CDR3 finishes, and the germline J gene fills in the end. These data belong to a study of T cells in women clearing cervical HPV infection. Findings and limits, study-wide: TRBV6-7 abundance was lower in cases than controls (approximately 0.11% versus 0.16%).

The length of the CDR3 is 14 residues. V shed 6 bases and J 0 bases; nucleotides not matched to a gene: 2. Germline V lookup: CDR1 SNHLY, CDR2 FYNNEI. Method: immunoSEQ multiplex PCR; TCRdb's copy keeps in-frame clones and lacks some. The repertoire table contains tens of thousands of clones. The rearrangement joins TRBV2 to TRBJ1-1; 9 positions match TRBD1. The sequenced sample consisted of blood buffy coat. The sequence was collected from a woman between 18 and 75 years old with a cervical HPV16 infection that either progressed to CIN3+ or cleared (not recorded which). CDR3 residues: CASRDRGMNTEAFF. Partial CDR3 DNA: TGTGCCAGCAGGGACAGGGGAATGAACACTGAA.